The next 18 T cell receptor beta chains were all read from a single sample in a study of vaccination effects on CD4 cells after COVID-19. No antigen has been identified for these receptors. CD4+ T cells specific for antigen were expanded with viral peptide pools by the ViraFEST assay before sequencing. Isolation of CD4+ T cells took place after ten to eleven days of culture. Vaccinated recipients, who were negative for nucleocapsid antibodies, had no history of SARS-CoV-2 infection. Produced via immunoSEQ multiplex PCR; TCRdb's table is partial and in-frame only. The sample holds roughly 23,000 clones, 60% to 70% seen once. This specimen consisted of CD4+ T cells from PBMCs cultured with HCoV-NL63 spike peptides, obtained before COVID-19 vaccination. Receptor source: a human donor who received a COVID-19 vaccine.

Only a few counts were recorded for this clone. The chain joins TRBV5-4 to TRBJ1-1, with D possibly matching TRBD1 (5 bases). V gave up 5 bases and J gave up 6 bases, with 14 bases separating them. The CDR3 is made up of 13 amino acids. Germline V lookup: CDR1 SGHNT, CDR2 YYREEE (reference sequence). The CDR3 sequence is CASRGVSTAEAFF. The DNA for the CDR3 is TGTGCCAGCAGGGGGGTGAGTACGGCTGAAGCTTTCTTT.

This chain joins TRBV11-2 and TRBJ2-1, with 7 positions matching TRBD2. The ends lost 5 bases at V and 5 bases at J; junction bases unmatched: 12. The V gene's germline CDR1 is SGHAT and CDR2 FQNNGV. CDR3 length: 16 residues. In DNA, the CDR3 is TGTGCCAGCAGCACCCAGACTAGCCTAGGTCACAATGAGCAGTTCTTC. Translated, it gives CASSTQTSLGHNEQFF. The full variable domain, rest sourced from reference TRBV11-2 and TRBJ2-1, is EAGVAQSPRYKIIEKRQSVAFWCNPISGHATLYWYQQILGQGPKLLIQFQNNGVVDDSQLPKDRFSAERLKGVDSTLKIQPAKLEDSAVYLCASSTQTSLGHNEQFFGPGTRLTVL.

The chain recombines TRBV12-3 or TRBV12-4 with TRBJ1-2; D unclear. Trimming took 0 bases from V and 7 from J, leaving 9 bases between them. CDR3 length: 13 amino acids. In nucleotides, the CDR3 is TGTGCCAGCAGTTTAGCGCCTTTAGGTGGCTACACCTTC. This codes for CASSLAPLGGYTF.

This clone was seen only once. The J gene is TRBJ2-7, the V gene TRBV7-2; 7 nucleotides align to TRBD2. The junction had 5 bases not matched to a gene; V was cut back by 3 bases and J by 6 bases. There are 13 residues in the CDR3. In germline, CDR1 is SGHTA, CDR2 FQGNSA. The CDR3 spells CASSLTSKGEQYF. The CDR3 DNA sequence: TGTGCCAGCAGCTTGACTAGCAAGGGCGAGCAGTACTTC.

The gene calls are TRBV2 and TRBJ1-5; maybe TRBD1 (5 bases). The V end lost 6 bases, the J end lost 4 bases, and 16 bases lay between the germline ends. Germline CDR1 and CDR2: SNHLY and FYNNEI. The CDR3 consists of 15 residues. CDR3 sequence: CASSAVTVSNQPQHF. As DNA, the CDR3 is TGTGCCAGCAGCGCTGTGACAGTATCGAATCAGCCCCAGCATTTT.

The chain joins TRBV2 to TRBJ2-3, with D perhaps matching TRBD1 (6 bases). CDR3 length: 15 amino acids. V shed 5 bases and J shed 0 bases, with 12 bases lying between them. In germline, CDR1 is SNHLY, CDR2 FYNNEI. The CDR3 bases are TGTGCCAGCAGTACGGGACACCCTAGCACAGATACGCAGTATTTT. Its translation is CASSTGHPSTDTQYF.

This clone was seen only once. The chain employs TRBV24-1 and TRBJ1-5, with D possibly being TRBD1 (6 bases). V gave up 4 bases and J gave up 0 bases, with 24 bases separating them. The CDR3 is 20 residues long. Germline V CDR1 and CDR2: KGHDR, SFDVKD. The CDR3 bases are TGTGCCACCAGTGAGCGTTGCGGCCCAAGGGGGGGGAATAGCAATCAGCCCCAGCATTTT. Translation gives CATSERCGPRGGNSNQPQHF.

The chain uses TRBV6-4 and TRBJ1-3; D possibly corresponds to TRBD1 (6 bases). V shed 2 bases and J shed 0 bases, with 14 bases lying between them. Germline V gene sequence: CDR1 MRHNA, CDR2 SNTAGT. The CDR3 spans 17 residues. CDR3 residues: CASSDEDSPDSGNTIYF. Written as DNA, the CDR3 is TGTGCCAGCAGTGACGAGGACAGCCCCGACTCTGGAAACACCATATATTTT.

The DNA of the CDR3 is TGTGCCACCAGCAGAGTGCCGGGGGGCTACACCTTC. Amino acid sequence: CATSRVPGGYTF. The chain uses TRBV15 and TRBJ1-2; no clear D gene. The CDR3 has 12 residues. The V end was cut by 1 base, the J end by 8 bases, with 8 bases between. From germline, CDR1 is LNHNV and CDR2 YYDKDF (reference sequence).

This chain links TRBV29-1 with TRBJ2-7, with 9 positions matching TRBD1. This CDR3 has 13 residues. CDR1 and CDR2 (germline): SQVTM, ANQGSEA. The trim removed 6 bases at V and 6 bases at J, leaving 9 bases unmatched. This CDR3 is CSVKGQGMREQYF. The CDR3 nucleotides are TGCAGCGTCAAAGGACAGGGGATGCGCGAGCAGTACTTC.

Only one count was recorded for this clone. The rearrangement uses TRBV19 and TRBJ2-6; 16 nucleotides match TRBD2. The junction had 8 bases not matched to a gene; V was cut back by 7 bases and J by 2 bases. Germline CDR1 and CDR2: LNHDA and SQIVND (reference sequence). The CDR3 has 19 amino acids. The DNA for the CDR3 is TGTGCCAGTAAAGGCGGGGGACTAGCGGGAGGGACTGGGGCCAACGTCCTGACTTTC. Translation gives CASKGGGLAGGTGANVLTF.

The chain has TRBV10-3 and TRBJ2-4; 9 nucleotides agree with TRBD1. The CDR3 totals 13 residues. V shed 11 bases, J shed 8 bases, and the junction held 10 bases outside the gene matches. The germline CDR1 and CDR2 sequences are ENHRY and SYGVKD. CDR3 region: CAARTQGADIQYF. CDR3 DNA sequence: TGTGCCGCAAGGACACAGGGGGCGGACATTCAGTACTTC.

The V and J genes are TRBV11-3 and TRBJ2-1; 9 nucleotides match TRBD2. The CDR3 is made up of 15 amino acids. Looked up from germline, CDR1 is SGHNT and CDR2 is YENEEA. V lost 5 bases to trimming and J lost 9 bases; unmatched junction nucleotides: 11. In nucleotides, the CDR3 is TGTGCCAGCAGCCCCCAGTCGGGGACTAGCTTTGAGCAGTTCTTC. Translation gives CASSPQSGTSFEQFF. The full variable domain, its missing parts supplied by reference TRBV11-3 and TRBJ2-1, is EAGVVQSPRYKIIEKKQPVAFWCNPISGHNTLYWYLQNLGQGPELLIRYENEEAVDDSQLPKDRFSAERLKGVDSTLKIQPAELGDSAVYLCASSPQSGTSFEQFFGPGTRLTVL.

V gene TRBV30 combines with J gene TRBJ1-3; D not resolved. Germline-derived CDR1 and CDR2 are GTSNPN and SVGIG (reference sequence). V was trimmed by 2 bases and J by 0 bases, leaving 8 bases between them. This CDR3 has 14 residues. The CDR3 reads CAWSNVFSGNTIYF. The CDR3 DNA reads TGTGCCTGGAGTAACGTGTTCTCTGGAAACACCATATATTTT. The full variable domain, in which reference TRBV30 and TRBJ1-3 provide the parts outside the CDR3, is SQTIHQWPATLVQPVGSPLSLECTVEGTSNPNLYWYRQAAGRGLQLLFYSVGIGQISSEVPQNLSASRPQDRQFILSSKKLLLSDSGFYLCAWSNVFSGNTIYFGEGSWLTVV.

The V gene is TRBV5-1, the J gene TRBJ2-7; a possible D gene is TRBD2 (6 bases). This CDR3 is built from 14 residues. V lost 1 base and J 5 bases, leaving 13 bases between the germline ends. Germline CDR1 SGHRS, CDR2 YFSETQ. CDR3 in amino acids: CASSLMSGDHEQYF. DNA of the CDR3: TGCGCCAGCAGCTTGATGTCGGGAGACCACGAGCAGTACTTC.

The V call is TRBV6-4, the J call TRBJ2-3; 9 bases match TRBD2. The CDR3 has 15 residues. Germline loops: CDR1 MRHNA, CDR2 SNTAGT. With 6 bases clipped from V and 3 bases from J, the junction kept 7 bases outside the gene matches. CDR3 sequence (DNA): TGTGCCAGCAGCTATAGCGGGAGTGAGACAGATACGCAGTATTTT. Translating it yields CASSYSGSETDTQYF.

The chain couples TRBV4-1 to TRBJ2-3, with 10 bases aligning to TRBD1. Unmatched junction bases numbered 8, after V lost 4 bases and J lost 4 bases. This CDR3 region has 16 residues. Germline CDR1 and CDR2: MGHRA and YSYEKL. In DNA form, the CDR3 reads TGCGCCAGCAGCCGCGACGGGACAGGGGTCCCAGATACGCAGTATTTT. It is translated as CASSRDGTGVPDTQYF.

J is TRBJ2-7 and V is TRBV21-1. TRBV21-1 is annotated as a pseudogene. This CDR3 has 10 residues. The CDR3 bases are TGTGCCAGCAGCACCCGGCCCCGACGGTGG. This codes for CASSTRPRRW.